Presented here are 20 T cell receptor beta chains from one specimen sequenced in a study of blood T cell repertoires in COVID-19. The data were produced by immunoSEQ multiplex PCR, yet TCRdb's version contains in-frame clones alone and is incomplete. Counted here are roughly 40,000 clones, around 84% occurring once; the ten biggest clones make up about 60%. The sample consisted of peripheral blood. The receptors here all came from a man between 65 and 79 years old with acute or convalescent COVID-19.

The chain combines TRBV9 with TRBJ2-5; TRBD1 aligns across 12 bases. CDR1 SGDLS and CDR2 YYNGEE come from the germline V gene. This CDR3 is built from 16 residues. V was pared by 4 bases and J by 2 bases, with 6 bases of the junction left unmatched. The CDR3 region is CASSRGQGATQETQYF. CDR3 bases: TGTGCCAGCAGCAGGGGACAGGGGGCAACTCAAGAGACCCAGTACTTC.

J is TRBJ2-1 and V is TRBV11-2; 10 nucleotides agree with TRBD1. Germline-derived CDR1 and CDR2 are SGHAT and FQNNGV. J was trimmed by 9 bases and V by 4 bases; bases with no gene match: 6. CDR3 size: 14 residues. DNA for the CDR3: TGTGCCAGCAGCTGGGGACAGGGGCGGGGTGAGCAGTTCTTC. Amino acids: CASSWGQGRGEQFF.

The rearrangement uses TRBV7-6 and TRBJ1-5; no clear D gene. CDR3 size: 16 residues. The germline V gene encodes CDR1 SGHVS and CDR2 FNYEAQ. V was pared by 5 bases and J by 2 bases, with 16 bases between. Here the CDR3 reads CASSLGPAVGNQPQHF. The CDR3 DNA follows: TGTGCCAGCAGCCTAGGGCCAGCGGTGGGCAATCAGCCCCAGCATTTT.

This clone was found many times. The chain is built from TRBV19 and TRBJ1-2; TRBD1 agrees at 7 bases. The length of the CDR3 is 14 residues. The germline V gene encodes CDR1 LNHDA and CDR2 SQIVND (reference sequence). After removal of 10 bases from V and 5 bases from J, the junction contained 13 bases not matched to a gene. CDR3 DNA: TGTGCCACAAAACAGGGGATCGGGTTTTATGGCTACACCTTC. As protein: CATKQGIGFYGYTF.

J is TRBJ1-6 and V is TRBV5-4, with D possibly matching TRBD1 (6 bases). Trimming cost V 3 bases and J 0 bases, with 13 bases left between them. The CDR3 extends over 17 amino acids. The germline V gene has CDR1 SGHNT and CDR2 YYREEE (reference sequence). In DNA, the CDR3 is TGTGCCAGCAGCTCACAGGGCCTAAGCTCCTATAATTCACCCCTCCACTTT. Translating it yields CASSSQGLSSYNSPLHF.

The rearrangement links TRBV5-1 to TRBJ1-1; 11 bases line up with TRBD1. The CDR3 runs 14 residues. CDR1 and CDR2 from the germline V gene are SGHRS and YFSETQ. Trimming at V came to 3 bases and at J to 6 bases, leaving 4 bases not matched to a gene. The CDR3 is CASSWTGGTPEAFF. The CDR3 DNA sequence: TGCGCCAGCAGCTGGACAGGGGGCACCCCTGAAGCTTTCTTT.

J is TRBJ2-1 and V is TRBV29-1; 12 nucleotides agree with TRBD1. Looked up from germline, CDR1 is SQVTM and CDR2 is ANQGSEA. Germline trimming cut 2 bases from V and 6 bases from J; bases unmatched to any gene: 5. The CDR3 has 15 residues. CDR3 nucleotide sequence: TGCAGCGTTGAAACGGGACAGGGGGCCGTCAATGAGCAGTTCTTC. Translated: CSVETGQGAVNEQFF.

The gene calls are TRBV2 and TRBJ1-6; D is uncertain. The V end was cut by 7 bases, the J end by 7 bases, with 14 bases between. Per germline, CDR1 SNHLY and CDR2 FYNNEI. CDR3 length equals 14 residues. CDR3 DNA: TGTGCCAGCAATTCGCCCCGCGGAAATTCACCCCTCCACTTT. Its translation: CASNSPRGNSPLHF.

The chain links TRBV19 to TRBJ2-5, with TRBD2 matching over 8 bases. The J segment lost 0 bases and the V segment lost 6 bases, leaving 9 bases of the junction unmatched. Germline values: CDR1 LNHDA, CDR2 SQIVND (reference sequence). This CDR3 is 16 amino acids long. CDR3: CASSPERREDQETQYF. CDR3 DNA: TGTGCCAGTAGCCCCGAGCGGCGGGAGGACCAAGAGACCCAGTACTTC.

The J gene is TRBJ2-2, the V gene TRBV5-1; D not certain. The CDR3 loop spans 15 amino acids. Per germline, CDR1 SGHRS and CDR2 YFSETQ. V was shortened by 1 base and J by 0 bases, with 7 bases between the two germline ends. This CDR3 reads CASSLWRSNTGELFF. The DNA of the CDR3 is TGCGCCAGCAGCTTGTGGCGGTCGAACACCGGGGAGCTGTTTTTT.

The J gene is TRBJ1-6, the V gene TRBV21-1; the table's D call TRBD1 went unverified against the DNA. TRBV21-1 is termed a pseudogene. The CDR3 extends over 21 amino acids. This CDR3 is CASTRRGRQSSTRPKNSPLHF. CDR3 DNA: TGTGCCAGCACCCGGAGGGGGCGTCAGTCTTCAACTAGGCCGAAAAATTCACCCCTCCACTTT.

J is TRBJ1-1 and V is TRBV7-9; no clear D gene. In germline, CDR1 is SEHNR, CDR2 FQNEAQ (reference sequence). This CDR3 comprises 14 residues. Trimming stripped 0 bases from V and 3 bases from J, with 8 bases between. CDR3 residues: CASSLAGSYTEAFF. The CDR3 coding sequence is TGTGCCAGCAGCTTAGCGGGCAGCTACACTGAAGCTTTCTTT.

The rearrangement uses TRBV9 and TRBJ1-5; maybe TRBD1 (5 bases). The CDR3 length is 18 residues. V lost 0 bases, J lost 0 bases, and 16 bases lay in between. Germline V gene data show CDR1 as SGDLS and CDR2 as YYNGEE. The CDR3 region has the DNA TGTGCCAGCAGCGTAGGGGGCAGGGCAGGTTATAGCAATCAGCCCCAGCATTTT. It translates to CASSVGGRAGYSNQPQHF.

This clone was observed a few times. The gene calls are TRBV4-2 and TRBJ2-7; the match to TRBD2 covers 8 bases. Germline lookup yields CDR1 LGHNA and CDR2 YNFKEQ. J was trimmed by 2 bases and V by 0 bases; bases with no gene match: 6. The CDR3 loop spans 16 amino acids. For the CDR3, the DNA is TGTGCCAGCAGCCAAGAACGAAGCGGGGGAACCTACGAGCAGTACTTC. Translating it yields CASSQERSGGTYEQYF.

This chain uses TRBV3-1 (or the pseudogene TRBV3-2) with TRBJ2-2; TRBD2 aligns across 10 bases. Germline-derived CDR1 and CDR2 are LGHDT and YNNKEL (reference sequence). V was pared by 1 base and J by 3 bases, with 11 bases of the junction left unmatched. This CDR3 contains 19 residues. The CDR3 DNA follows: TGTGCCAGCAGCCAAGGGCGGACTAGCGGCTATAGCGACACCGGGGAGCTGTTTTTT. It is translated as CASSQGRTSGYSDTGELFF.

The rearrangement uses TRBV14 and TRBJ1-5; 8 bases fit TRBD1. CDR1 and CDR2 (germline): SGHDN, FVKESK. This CDR3 region has 17 residues. The junction had 15 bases not matched to a gene; V was cut back by 4 bases and J by 7 bases. For the CDR3, the DNA is TGTGCCAGCAGCCCAGGAGGCCCGGGACAGGAGGGGCAGCCCCAGCATTTT. Its translation is CASSPGGPGQEGQPQHF.

The chain carries TRBV27 and TRBJ2-1, with D uncertain. Germline values: CDR1 MNHEY, CDR2 SMNVEV (reference sequence). V lost 2 bases and J lost 5, with 4 bases in between. This CDR3 has 12 amino acids. Here the CDR3 reads CASSLPDNEQFF. The CDR3 DNA is TGTGCCAGCAGTTTACCAGACAATGAGCAGTTCTTC.

The chain uses TRBV14 and TRBJ1-5; D uncertain. Germline V gene sequence: CDR1 SGHDN, CDR2 FVKESK. The CDR3 extends over 16 amino acids. V was trimmed by 0 bases and J by 0 bases, leaving 9 bases between them. In DNA, the CDR3 is TGTGCCAGCAGCCAAGATGGAGGGTATAGCAATCAGCCCCAGCATTTT. Residues: CASSQDGGYSNQPQHF.

The V and J genes are TRBV4-3 and TRBJ2-2; tentatively, D is TRBD2 (5 bases). This CDR3 is 16 amino acids long. Germline CDR1 LGHNA, CDR2 YSLEER. The germline V and J ends were trimmed by 3 bases and 6 bases, with 17 bases remaining between them. This CDR3 reads CASSQGPGEGPGELFF. The CDR3 DNA follows: TGCGCCAGCAGCCAGGGTCCTGGTGAGGGCCCCGGGGAGCTGTTTTTT.

This chain connects TRBV29-1 to TRBJ2-7; possible D gene TRBD2, 6 bases. The CDR3 runs 11 residues. V was trimmed by 6 bases and J by 1 base, leaving 7 bases between them. Per the germline V gene, CDR1 is SQVTM and CDR2 is ANQGSEA. The CDR3 DNA sequence: TGCAGCGTGGAGGGGTCCTACGAGCAGTACTTC. Translating gives CSVEGSYEQYF.